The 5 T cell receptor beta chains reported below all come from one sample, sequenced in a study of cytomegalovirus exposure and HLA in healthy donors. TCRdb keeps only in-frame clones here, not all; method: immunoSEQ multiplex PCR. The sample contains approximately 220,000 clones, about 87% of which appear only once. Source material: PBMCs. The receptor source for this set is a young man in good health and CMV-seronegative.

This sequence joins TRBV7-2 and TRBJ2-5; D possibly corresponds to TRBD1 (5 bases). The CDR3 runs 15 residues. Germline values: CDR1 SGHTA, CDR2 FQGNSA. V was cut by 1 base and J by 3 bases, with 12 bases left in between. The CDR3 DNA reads TGTGCCAGCAGCTTAGTGCCTCTAGGGGAAGAGACCCAGTACTTC. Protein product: CASSLVPLGEETQYF.

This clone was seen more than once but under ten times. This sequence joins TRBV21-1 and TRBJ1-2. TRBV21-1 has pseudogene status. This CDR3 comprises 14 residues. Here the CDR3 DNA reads TGTGCCAGCAATCCCGAGAGGACCGGGGATGGCTACACCTTC. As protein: CASNPERTGDGYTF.

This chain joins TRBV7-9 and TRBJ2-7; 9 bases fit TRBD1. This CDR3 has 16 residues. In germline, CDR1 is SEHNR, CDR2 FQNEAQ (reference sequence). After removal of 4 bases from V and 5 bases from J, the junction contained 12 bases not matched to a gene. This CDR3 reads CASSSRRGTGSHEQYF. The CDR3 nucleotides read TGTGCCAGCAGCTCTCGGAGGGGGACAGGGTCCCACGAGCAGTACTTC. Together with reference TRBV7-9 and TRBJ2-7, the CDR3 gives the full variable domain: DTGVSQNPRHKITKRGQNVTFRCDPISEHNRLYWYRQTLGQGPEFLTYFQNEAQLEKSRLLSDRFSAERPKGSFSTLEIQRTEQGDSAMYLCASSSRRGTGSHEQYFGPGTRLTVT.

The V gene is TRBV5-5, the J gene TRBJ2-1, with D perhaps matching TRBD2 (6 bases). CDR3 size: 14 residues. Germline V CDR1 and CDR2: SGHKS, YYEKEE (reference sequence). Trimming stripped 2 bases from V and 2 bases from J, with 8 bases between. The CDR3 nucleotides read TGTGCCAGCAGCTTTCGCGGGACCTACAATGAGCAGTTCTTC. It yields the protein CASSFRGTYNEQFF.

CDR3: CASSRTDRGWTDTQYF. The CDR3 region has the DNA TGTGCCAGCAGCCGAACCGACAGGGGTTGGACAGATACGCAGTATTTT. The genes are TRBV7-9 and TRBJ2-3; 8 nucleotides match TRBD1. The J segment lost 3 bases and the V segment lost 5 bases, leaving 10 bases of the junction unmatched. Germline V gene lookup returns CDR1 SEHNR and CDR2 FQNEAQ (reference sequence). The CDR3 contains 16 residues.